Following are 27 T cell receptor beta chains from one sample sequenced in a study of blood T cells in healthy people across ages. For the second PCR, which ran for about 7 to 11 cycles, a sample-barcoded 5' primer and a J-beta primer mix were used. TCRdb independently ran MiXCR on the 5' RACE reads; one entry per CDR3 protein. The sample includes hundreds of thousands of distinct CDR3 sequences, 45% to 50% of them seen just once. Sequenced material: blood. These receptor sequences come from a woman aged 60 to 75 in good health.

The gene calls are TRBV25-1 and TRBJ2-3; D unclear. Germline V CDR1 and CDR2: MGHDK, SYGVNS. V dropped 0 bases and J dropped 2 bases, with 9 bases sitting between them. The CDR3 is 15 residues long. CDR3: CASSEYGFDTDTQYF. The CDR3 nucleotides are TGTGCCAGCAGTGAATATGGGTTCGACACAGATACGCAGTATTTT.

This clonotype was counted between two and nine times. V usage is TRBV10-3 and J usage is TRBJ1-4; D might be TRBD1 (5 bases). V was shortened by 5 bases and J by 6 bases, with 13 bases between the two germline ends. The CDR3 totals 14 residues. CDR1 ENHRY and CDR2 SYGVKD come from the germline V gene. The CDR3 loop is CAISPSGMDEKLFF. In DNA, the CDR3 is TGTGCCATCAGTCCATCAGGGATGGATGAAAAACTGTTTTTT.

V usage is TRBV6-5 and J usage is TRBJ2-1; D possibly uses TRBD1 or TRBD2 (5 bases each). This CDR3 is 14 amino acids long. V shed 4 bases and J shed 7 bases, with 14 bases lying between them. CDR1 MNHEY and CDR2 SVGAGI come from the germline V gene. CDR3 protein: CASSSGPRMNEQFF. CDR3 bases: TGTGCCAGCAGTTCGGGGCCAAGGATGAATGAGCAGTTCTTC.

J is TRBJ2-3 and V is TRBV4-3, with TRBD2 identical over 11 bases. This CDR3 region has 19 residues. CDR1 LGHNA and CDR2 YSLEER come from the germline V gene. Unmatched junction bases numbered 12, after V lost 2 bases and J lost 2 bases. The CDR3 protein is CASSQNDGSGRVITDTQYF. The CDR3 bases are TGCGCCAGCAGCCAAAATGATGGTAGCGGGAGGGTGATCACAGATACGCAGTATTTT.

This clonotype turned up a few times. The rearrangement joins TRBV3-1 to TRBJ2-3; the D is unclear. From germline, CDR1 is LGHDT and CDR2 YNNKEL (reference sequence). The CDR3 spans 15 residues. The V end was cut by 0 bases, the J end by 2 bases, with 9 bases between. Written as DNA, the CDR3 is TGTGCCAGCAGCCAAGACCCCGTTACCACAGATACGCAGTATTTT. This gives the protein CASSQDPVTTDTQYF.

The genes are TRBV7-2 and TRBJ1-6, with 9 bases aligning to TRBD1. The length of the CDR3 is 19 residues. Looked up from germline, CDR1 is SGHTA and CDR2 is FQGNSA. Unmatched junction bases numbered 17, after V lost 5 bases and J lost 6 bases. For the CDR3, the DNA is TGTGCCAGCAGCCCTCCCCCGGGACAGGGAAGGTTGGGTAATTCACCCCTCCACTTT. As protein: CASSPPPGQGRLGNSPLHF. Combining the CDR3 with reference TRBV7-2 and TRBJ1-6 gives the whole variable domain GAGVSQSPSNKVTEKGKDVELRCDPISGHTALYWYRQSLGQGLEFLIYFQGNSAPDKSGLPSDRFSAERTGGSVSTLTIQRTQQEDSAVYLCASSPPPGQGRLGNSPLHFGNGTRLTVT.

This clonotype was seen many times. V is TRBV14 and J is TRBJ2-1; D may be TRBD1 (6 bases). Germline CDR1 is SGHDN and CDR2 is FVKESK. CDR3 length: 15 amino acids. The V and J ends lost 6 bases and 4 bases respectively, with 16 bases between them. CDR3 sequence reads: CASSPLAGVYNEQFF. CDR3 nucleotide sequence: TGTGCCAGCAGTCCCTTAGCAGGGGTTTACAATGAGCAGTTCTTC. The full variable domain, rest sourced from reference TRBV14 and TRBJ2-1, is EAGVTQFPSHSVIEKGQTVTLRCDPISGHDNLYWYRRVMGKEIKFLLHFVKESKQDESGMPNNRFLAERTGGTYSTLKVQPAELEDSGVYFCASSPLAGVYNEQFFGPGTRLTVL.

This clonotype has a handful of counts. The V call is TRBV29-1, the J call TRBJ2-7, with unresolved D. V was clipped by 0 bases and J by 0 bases, with 12 bases between them. Germline V gene lookup returns CDR1 SQVTM and CDR2 ANQGSEA. The CDR3 has 15 amino acids. DNA of the CDR3: TGCAGCGTTGAAGAACGGACGCGGAGCTCCTACGAGCAGTACTTC. Protein product: CSVEERTRSSYEQYF.

V gene TRBV10-3 combines with J gene TRBJ1-1; D gene uncertain. V was trimmed by 3 bases and J by 3 bases, leaving 11 bases between them. This CDR3 region has 14 residues. CDR1 ENHRY and CDR2 SYGVKD come from the germline V gene. The CDR3 nucleotides are TGTGCCATCAGTGAAGTTGGCAGTTACACTGAAGCTTTCTTT. It translates to CAISEVGSYTEAFF.

This clonotype has just a few counts. The V and J genes are TRBV5-1 and TRBJ2-7; 10 nucleotides agree with TRBD2. The V gene end was trimmed by 3 bases and the J gene end by 0 bases; junction bases not matched to a gene: 3. This CDR3 contains 15 residues. Germline V gives CDR1 SGHRS, CDR2 YFSETQ. Written as DNA, the CDR3 is TGCGCCAGCAGCTCGACTAGCGGGTTCTCCTACGAGCAGTACTTC. Protein: CASSSTSGFSYEQYF. The full variable domain, completed using reference TRBV5-1 and TRBJ2-7, is KAGVTQTPRYLIKTRGQQVTLSCSPISGHRSVSWYQQTPGQGLQFLFEYFSETQRNKGNFPGRFSGRQFSNSRSEMNVSTLELGDSALYLCASSSTSGFSYEQYFGPGTRLTVT.

Many counts were recorded for this clonotype. The rearrangement links TRBV4-3 to TRBJ2-1; no reliable D call. This CDR3 is built from 14 residues. Per the germline V gene, CDR1 is LGHNA and CDR2 is YSLEER. Trimming pared 1 base from V and 4 bases from J, leaving 8 bases between. In nucleotides, the CDR3 is TGCGCCAGCAGCCAAGGGCAGCATTACAATGAGCAGTTCTTC. This translates into CASSQGQHYNEQFF.

This clonotype was seen only a few times. The rearrangement joins TRBV20-1 to TRBJ2-7; TRBD2 matches 13 bases. The assigned J gene may be wrong: the sequence end matches TRBJ2-4 better. Per germline, CDR1 DFQATT and CDR2 SNEGSKA (reference sequence). The CDR3 consists of 14 residues. In nucleotides, the CDR3 is TGCAGTGCTAGAGCAGGACTAGCGGGAGCCATTCAGTACTTC. It codes for CSARAGLAGAIQYF.

The chain couples TRBV4-3 to TRBJ1-2; 9 bases fit TRBD1. Looked up from germline, CDR1 is LGHNA and CDR2 is YSLEER. The CDR3 is 14 amino acids. The V and J ends lost 3 bases and 7 bases, in that order; junction bases with no gene match: 6. CDR3 sequence: CASSHTGTGIGYTF. DNA of the CDR3: TGCGCCAGCAGCCACACCGGGACAGGGATTGGCTACACCTTC.

The chain is built from TRBV25-1 and TRBJ2-1; the D gene is possibly TRBD2 (6 bases). Germline CDR1 MGHDK, CDR2 SYGVNS. The CDR3 has 16 residues. The V end lost 4 bases, the J end lost 1 base, and 14 bases lay between the germline ends. The CDR3 protein is CASSALDGSSYNEQFF. CDR3 nucleotide sequence: TGTGCCAGCAGTGCCCTGGACGGGAGTTCCTACAATGAGCAGTTCTTC.

This chain connects TRBV25-1 to TRBJ2-5; D ambiguous. The ends were cut back, 0 bases at V and 1 base at J, with 6 bases in the middle. The CDR3 sequence is 14 residues long. Germline loops: CDR1 MGHDK, CDR2 SYGVNS. CDR3 residues: CASSEYRAQETQYF. In nucleotides, the CDR3 is TGTGCCAGCAGTGAATATAGAGCCCAAGAGACCCAGTACTTC.

This clonotype was observed a few times. V and J are TRBV20-1 and TRBJ2-5, with 8 bases that match TRBD2. Gene TRBJ2-7 matches the end of the DNA better, so the J call may be wrong. Germline assignment: CDR1 DFQATT and CDR2 SNEGSKA (reference sequence). The CDR3 is 14 amino acids. CDR3: CSAPTGTRAVEQYF. CDR3 sequence (DNA): TGCAGTGCCCCCACGGGGACTAGGGCGGTCGAGCAGTACTTC.

This chain links TRBV19 with TRBJ2-1; maybe TRBD2 (6 bases). This CDR3 has 14 residues. CDR1 and CDR2 (germline): LNHDA, SQIVND (reference sequence). The V and J ends lost 2 bases and 10 bases respectively, with 15 bases between them. CDR3 bases: TGTGCCAGTAGTATAAGACTAGTATCAGGGGAGCAGTTCTTC. Residues: CASSIRLVSGEQFF.

CDR3 nucleotide sequence: TGTGCCACCAGCAGAGATACGGTTCAGGGAGGGGTGGGCGAGCAGTACTTC. This encodes CATSRDTVQGGVGEQYF. This sequence joins TRBV15 and TRBJ2-7, with 7 bases identical to TRBD2. The CDR3 runs 17 residues. Trimming cost V 0 bases and J 6 bases; bases outside gene matches: 14. Germline loops: CDR1 LNHNV, CDR2 YYDKDF (reference sequence).

The gene calls are TRBV20-1 and TRBJ2-2; weak D call: TRBD1 (6 bases). The CDR3 runs to 15 residues. The V gene lost 0 bases and the J gene lost 8 bases, with 16 bases spanning the gap. The V gene's germline CDR1 is DFQATT and CDR2 SNEGSKA (reference sequence). DNA for the CDR3: TGCAGTGCTAGAGACCCCAACAAAGACAGGGGGGAGCTGTTTTTT. Its protein product is CSARDPNKDRGELFF.

This clonotype has just one count. The V call is TRBV6-2 or TRBV6-3, the J call TRBJ2-5, with no clear D. Germline values: CDR1 MNHEY, CDR2 SVGEGT. V shed 7 bases and J shed 1 base, with 16 bases lying between them. This CDR3 comprises 15 residues. CDR3 coding DNA: TGTGCCAGCACCGACCTCGAGAGTTTCCAAGAGACCCAGTACTTC. Protein product: CASTDLESFQETQYF.

J is TRBJ1-1 and V is TRBV15; D may be TRBD1 (5 bases). Trimming shortened V by 3 bases and J by 9 bases, and 14 bases separated the two germline ends. CDR3 length: 13 residues. Germline loops: CDR1 LNHNV, CDR2 YYDKDF (reference sequence). CDR3 loop: CATSSHRGAQAFF. The CDR3 nucleotides are TGTGCCACCAGCAGCCACAGAGGGGCCCAAGCTTTCTTT.

CDR3 loop: CASSSTGTGNTEAFF. As DNA, the CDR3 is TGTGCCAGCAGCTCCACCGGGACAGGCAACACTGAAGCTTTCTTT. The V gene is TRBV7-9, the J gene TRBJ1-1; 8 bases are a match to TRBD1. This CDR3 spans 15 amino acids. With 4 bases clipped from V and 2 bases from J, the junction kept 6 bases outside the gene matches. CDR1 and CDR2 (germline): SEHNR, FQNEAQ (reference sequence).

As regards this clonotype: Being one base from a much bigger clone, this may be a read error. The CDR3 region has the DNA TGTGCCAGCAGCCTGACTGGCGGGAGCCACGAGCAGTACTTC. It is translated as CASSLTGGSHEQYF. This chain uses TRBV12-3 or TRBV12-4 with TRBJ2-7; 7 bases are shared with TRBD2. The length of the CDR3 is 14 residues. The V and J ends lost 6 bases and 5 bases, in that order; junction bases with no gene match: 10.

This clonotype occurred a few times. V usage is TRBV11-1 and J usage is TRBJ2-5; D gene uncertain. This CDR3 spans 13 amino acids. Germline values: CDR1 SGHAT, CDR2 FQDESV (reference sequence). Trimming stripped 4 bases from V and 0 bases from J, with 6 bases between. CDR3 bases: TGTGCCAGCAGCTCCACTCACCAAGAGACCCAGTACTTC. Translated: CASSSTHQETQYF. Using reference TRBV11-1 and TRBJ2-5 for the parts outside the CDR3, the full variable domain is EAEVAQSPRYKITEKSQAVAFWCDPISGHATLYWYRQILGQGPELLVQFQDESVVDDSQLPKDRFSAERLKGVDSTLKIQPAELGDSAMYLCASSSTHQETQYFGPGTRLLVL.

This clonotype occurred a few times. A much larger clone lies a single base off, so this may be a read error. The chain uses TRBV5-1 and TRBJ2-1; possibly TRBD1 for D (6 bases). This CDR3 spans 14 amino acids. V lost 4 bases to trimming and J lost 6 bases, with 14 bases between them. The germline V gene encodes CDR1 SGHRS and CDR2 YFSETQ. The CDR3 DNA follows: TGCGCCAGCAGCGTGGCAACAGGGCTCAATGAGCAGTTCTTC. Protein: CASSVATGLNEQFF.

This clonotype occurred once. It is unclear where the CDR3 begins or ends on the DNA, so no DNA is shown, and the CDR3 is as TCRdb lists it. This chain links TRBV12-3 or TRBV12-4 with TRBJ2-4; the listed D gene, TRBD1, was not tested against the DNA. The CDR3 has 19 residues if both end residues are counted. CDR3 protein: CASSFYICSADSGEREQYF.

This clonotype was observed once. The rearrangement joins TRBV6-2 or TRBV6-3 to TRBJ1-2; no firm D call. Trimming took off 0 bases at V and 0 bases at J, with 11 bases between the two ends. Germline V gene lookup returns CDR1 MNHEY and CDR2 SVGEGT. The CDR3 covers 16 residues. The CDR3 is CASSYSTRETNYGYTF. The CDR3 DNA reads as TGTGCCAGCAGTTACTCGACTAGGGAAACTAACTATGGCTACACCTTC.